The clone carrying this T cell receptor (beta chain) was detected only a few times. The entry originates in a study of blood T cells in healthy people across ages. A J-beta primer mix and a sample-barcoded 5' primer were used in a second PCR of roughly 6 to 11 cycles. A tag from a template-switch adaptor with 12 random nucleotides marked each cDNA molecule. TCRdb passed the 5' RACE reads through MiXCR, listing each CDR3 protein once. This table holds hundreds of thousands of distinct CDR3 sequences, 35% to 40% found once. Trimming took off 5 bases at V and 7 bases at J, with 24 bases between the two ends. Per the germline V gene, CDR1 is MNHEY and CDR2 is SVGAGI. The CDR3 sequence is 16 residues long. Extraction yielded at least 6 micrograms of total RNA per sample.

This chain uses TRBV6-5 with TRBJ2-7, with D tentatively TRBD1 or TRBD2 (6 bases each). Material: blood. This TCR was recovered from a man in his late teens or twenties in good health. The CDR3 is CASSPEGGLSYNEQYF. The CDR3 bases are TGTGCCAGCAGTCCCGAGGGGGGCCTCTCCTACAATGAGCAGTACTTC.